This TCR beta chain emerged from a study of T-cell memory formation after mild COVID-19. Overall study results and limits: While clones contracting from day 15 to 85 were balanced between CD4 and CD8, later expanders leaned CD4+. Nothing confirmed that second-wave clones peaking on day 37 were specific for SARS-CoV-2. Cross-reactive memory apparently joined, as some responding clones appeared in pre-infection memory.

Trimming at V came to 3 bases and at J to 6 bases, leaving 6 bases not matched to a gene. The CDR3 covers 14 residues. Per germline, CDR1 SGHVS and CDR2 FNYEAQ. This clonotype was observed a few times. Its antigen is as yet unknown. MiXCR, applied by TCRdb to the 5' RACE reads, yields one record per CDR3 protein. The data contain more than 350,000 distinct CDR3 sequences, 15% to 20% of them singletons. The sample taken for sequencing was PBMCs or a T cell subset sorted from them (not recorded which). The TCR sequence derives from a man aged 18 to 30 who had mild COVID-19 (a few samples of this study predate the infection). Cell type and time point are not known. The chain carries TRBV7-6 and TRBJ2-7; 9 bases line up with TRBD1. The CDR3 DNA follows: TGTGCCAGCAGCTTGGGGACAGGGTATTCCGAGCAGTACTTC. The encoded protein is CASSLGTGYSEQYF.